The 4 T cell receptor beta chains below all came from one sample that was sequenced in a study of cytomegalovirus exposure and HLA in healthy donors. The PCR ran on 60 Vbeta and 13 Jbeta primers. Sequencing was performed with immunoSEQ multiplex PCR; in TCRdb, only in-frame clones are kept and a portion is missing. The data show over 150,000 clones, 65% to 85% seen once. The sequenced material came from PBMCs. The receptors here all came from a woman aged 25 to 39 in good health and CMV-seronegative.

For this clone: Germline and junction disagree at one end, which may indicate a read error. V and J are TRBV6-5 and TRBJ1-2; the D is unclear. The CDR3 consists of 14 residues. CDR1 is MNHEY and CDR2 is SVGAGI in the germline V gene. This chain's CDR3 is CASSYSSRLYGYPF. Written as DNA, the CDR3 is TGTGCCAGCAGTTACTCCAGCAGACTTTATGGCTACCCCTTC.

CDR3 residues: CASSATGALNTEAFF. The CDR3 DNA sequence: TGTGCCAGCAGCGCGACAGGGGCGTTGAACACTGAAGCTTTCTTT. The V and J genes are TRBV9 and TRBJ1-1; 8 bases fit TRBD1. The length of the CDR3 is 15 residues. J lost 0 bases, V lost 3 bases, and 4 bases had no gene match. Looked up from germline, CDR1 is SGDLS and CDR2 is YYNGEE.

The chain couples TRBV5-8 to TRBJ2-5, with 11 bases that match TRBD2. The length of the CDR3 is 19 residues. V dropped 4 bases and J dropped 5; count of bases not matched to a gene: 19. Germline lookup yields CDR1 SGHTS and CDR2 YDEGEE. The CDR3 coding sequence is TGTGCCAGCAGCCACGGGACGATCGGACTAGCGGGTTCCGGCGAGACCCAGTACTTC. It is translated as CASSHGTIGLAGSGETQYF.

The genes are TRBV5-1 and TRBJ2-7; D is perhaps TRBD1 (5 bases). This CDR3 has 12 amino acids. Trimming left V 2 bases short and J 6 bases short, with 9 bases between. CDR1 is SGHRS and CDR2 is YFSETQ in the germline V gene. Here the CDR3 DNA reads TGCGCCAGCAGCTTATCAGGGCCCGAGCAGTACTTC. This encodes CASSLSGPEQYF.